Sequencing of this T cell receptor (beta chain) was carried out in a study of T cells in Graves' hyperthyroidism and ophthalmopathy. Across the study: The blood sample was taken at first diagnosis, before treatment began.

There were TCR beta CDR3 regions amplified from RNA transcripts. The TCR CDR3 was amplified in a first-round RT-PCR using the HTBI primer set. Via MiXCR, TCRdb re-called the multiplex PCR reads, giving one row per CDR3 protein. The sample includes roughly 400,000 distinct CDR3 sequences, around a quarter of them seen just once. The study's findings and limits: Blood held most thyroid clonotypes expanded above 0.001 frequency.

The CDR3 is made up of 16 amino acids. Trimming removed 5 bases from V and 0 bases from J, with 11 bases in between. Germline CDR1 MNHEY, CDR2 SMNVEV (reference sequence). Worth noting for this clonotype: The antigen remains unidentified.

Hyperthyroidism patients were newly diagnosed, had disease duration under 2 months, and were aged 18 to 65 years. The PBMCs were taken from roughly 9.3 ml of fresh peripheral blood. The chain links TRBV27 to TRBJ1-6; D is unresolved. The source material was blood. The source is a middle-aged man with Graves' hyperthyroidism. Here the CDR3 DNA reads TGTGCCAGCAGTCCCCCAGGTGGCTCCTATAATTCACCCCTCCACTTT. This gives the protein CASSPPGGSYNSPLHF.